The present TCR beta chain was sequenced within a study of cytomegalovirus exposure and HLA in healthy donors. PCR was performed using 60 Vbeta and 13 Jbeta primers. Clones were sequenced by immunoSEQ multiplex PCR, and TCRdb holds only the in-frame ones, with some missing. The table records approximately 200,000 clones, almost 85% of them present only once. Trimming removed 4 bases from V and 1 base from J, with 8 bases in between. Per germline, CDR1 SGHKS and CDR2 YYEKEE (reference sequence). The CDR3 has 13 amino acids. Study observations and caveats: Across HLA loci, a later analysis found differing TCR association rates, with DRB1 most and HLA-C fewest. A link between a missense DCLRE1C variant and TCR beta V- and J-gene trimming emerged from a later analysis.

Note on this clone: Its antigen is not known.

Sequenced material: PBMCs. This clonotype originated in a boy aged 5-17 years in good health and CMV-seronegative. The V and J genes are TRBV5-5 and TRBJ1-1; D unresolved. The CDR3: CASSGTRNTEAFF. For the CDR3, the DNA is TGTGCCAGCAGCGGTACACGGAACACTGAAGCTTTCTTT.